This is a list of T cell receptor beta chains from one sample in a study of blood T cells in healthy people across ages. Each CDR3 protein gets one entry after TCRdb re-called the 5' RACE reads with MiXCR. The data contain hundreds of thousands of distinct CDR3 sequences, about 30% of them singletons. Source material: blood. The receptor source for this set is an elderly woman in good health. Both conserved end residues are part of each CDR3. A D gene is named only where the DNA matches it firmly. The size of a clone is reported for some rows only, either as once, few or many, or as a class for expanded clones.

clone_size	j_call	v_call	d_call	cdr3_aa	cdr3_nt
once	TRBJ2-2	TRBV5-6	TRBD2	CASSSTSGLIGELFF	TGTGCCAGCAGCTCGACTAGCGGGCTAATCGGGGAGCTGTTTTTT
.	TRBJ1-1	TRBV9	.	CASGPRLGQPNTEAFF	TGTGCCAGCGGCCCCCGCCTAGGACAGCCAAACACTGAAGCTTTCTTT
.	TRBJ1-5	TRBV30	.	CAWSGTGTAGVHPQHF	TGTGCCTGGAGCGGAACCGGGACGGCAGGGGTTCACCCCCAGCATTTT
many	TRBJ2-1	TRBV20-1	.	CSAREPGSPRDEQFF	TGCAGTGCTAGAGAGCCAGGGTCCCCCAGGGATGAGCAGTTCTTC
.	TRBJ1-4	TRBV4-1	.	CASSPLWGPSNEKLFF	TGCGCCAGCAGCCCCCTGTGGGGGCCTTCTAATGAAAAACTGTTTTTT
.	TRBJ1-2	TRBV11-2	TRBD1	CACSLGQGAIGYGYTF	TGTGCCTGCAGCTTGGGACAGGGGGCCATAGGCTATGGCTACACCTTC
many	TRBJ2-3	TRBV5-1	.	CASSVTSPDTQYF	TGCGCCAGCAGCGTGACTAGTCCAGATACGCAGTATTTT
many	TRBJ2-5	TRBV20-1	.	CSAEAGDRGETQYF	TGCAGTGCCGAGGCAGGGGATCGAGGGGAGACCCAGTACTTC
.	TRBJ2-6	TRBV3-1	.	CASSQETARITF	TGTGCCAGCAGCCAAGAGACAGCCCGGATCACTTTC
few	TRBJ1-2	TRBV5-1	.	CASSAQGGNYGYTF	TGCGCCAGCAGCGCACAGGGAGGGAACTATGGCTACACCTTC
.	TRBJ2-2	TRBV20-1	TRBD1	CSANEGTANTGELFF	TGCAGTGCTAACGAAGGGACAGCGAACACCGGGGAGCTGTTTTTT
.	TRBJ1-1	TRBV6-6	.	CASSHPSGTLNTEAFF	TGTGCCAGCAGTCACCCTTCCGGGACACTGAACACTGAAGCTTTCTTT
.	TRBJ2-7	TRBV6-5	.	CASSYSGDQETRYF	TGTGCCAGCAGTTACTCCGGAGATCAAGAGACCCGGTACTTC